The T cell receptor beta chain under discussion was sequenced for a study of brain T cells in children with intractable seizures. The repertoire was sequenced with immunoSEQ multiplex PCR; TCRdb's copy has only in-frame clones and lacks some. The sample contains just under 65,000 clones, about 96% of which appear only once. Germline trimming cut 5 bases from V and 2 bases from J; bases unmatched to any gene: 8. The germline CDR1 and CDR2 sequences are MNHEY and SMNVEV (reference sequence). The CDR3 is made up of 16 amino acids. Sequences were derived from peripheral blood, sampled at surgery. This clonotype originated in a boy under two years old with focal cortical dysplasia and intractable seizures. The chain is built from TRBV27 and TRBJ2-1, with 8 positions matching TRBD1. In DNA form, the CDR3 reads TGTGCCAGCAGTCTCGCCGGGACAGGACCCTACAATGAGCAGTTCTTC. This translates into CASSLAGTGPYNEQFF.